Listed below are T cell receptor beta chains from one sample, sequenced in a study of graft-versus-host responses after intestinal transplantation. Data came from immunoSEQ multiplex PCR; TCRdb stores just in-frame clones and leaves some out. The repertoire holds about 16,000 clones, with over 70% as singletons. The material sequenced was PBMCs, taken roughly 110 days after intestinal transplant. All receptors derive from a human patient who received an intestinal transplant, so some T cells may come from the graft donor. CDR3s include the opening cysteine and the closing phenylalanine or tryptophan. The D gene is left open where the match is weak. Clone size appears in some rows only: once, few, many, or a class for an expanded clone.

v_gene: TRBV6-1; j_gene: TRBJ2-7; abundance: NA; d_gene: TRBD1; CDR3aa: CATGQAYEQYF; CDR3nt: TGTGCCACCGGACAGGCCTACGAGCAGTACTTC
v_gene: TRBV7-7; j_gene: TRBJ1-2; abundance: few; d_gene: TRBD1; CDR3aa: CASSLAGTGVYGYTF; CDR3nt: TGTGCCAGCAGCTTAGCCGGGACAGGGGTCTATGGCTACACCTTC
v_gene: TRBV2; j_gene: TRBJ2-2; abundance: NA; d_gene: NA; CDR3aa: CASSEWRTNTGELFF; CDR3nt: TGTGCCAGCAGTGAGTGGCGTACGAACACCGGGGAGCTGTTTTTT
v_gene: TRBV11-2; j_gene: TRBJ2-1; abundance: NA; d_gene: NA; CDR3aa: CASSLATGGNEQFF; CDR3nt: TGTGCCAGCAGCTTAGCTACAGGTGGAAATGAGCAGTTCTTC
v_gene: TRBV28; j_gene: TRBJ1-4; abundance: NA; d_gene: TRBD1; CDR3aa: CASSPGQGRSNEKLFF; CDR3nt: TGTGCCAGCAGTCCCGGACAGGGCCGGTCTAATGAAAAACTGTTTTTT
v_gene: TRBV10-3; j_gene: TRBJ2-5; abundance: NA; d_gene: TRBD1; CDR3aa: CAIAGGETQYF; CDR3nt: TGTGCCATAGCAGGGGGAGAGACCCAGTACTTC
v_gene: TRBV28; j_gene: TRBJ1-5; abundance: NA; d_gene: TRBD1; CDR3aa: CASSRTGGRNQPQHF; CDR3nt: TGTGCCAGCAGCCGGACAGGGGGCCGGAATCAGCCCCAGCATTTT
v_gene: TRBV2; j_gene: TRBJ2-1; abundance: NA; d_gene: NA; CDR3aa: CASSERGNEQFF; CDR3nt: TGTGCCAGCAGTGAGCGGGGCAATGAGCAGTTCTTC
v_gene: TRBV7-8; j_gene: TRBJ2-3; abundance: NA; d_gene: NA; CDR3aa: CASSSFSPGLATDTQYF; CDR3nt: TGTGCCAGCAGCTCATTTAGCCCGGGACTTGCAACAGATACGCAGTATTTT
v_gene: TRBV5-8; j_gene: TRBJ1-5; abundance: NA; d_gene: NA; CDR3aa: CASSSRGGNQPQHF; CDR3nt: TGTGCCAGCAGCTCCCGGGGGGGGAATCAGCCCCAGCATTTT
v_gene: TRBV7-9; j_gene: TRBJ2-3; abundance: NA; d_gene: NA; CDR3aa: CASSLTTDLVADTQYF; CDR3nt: TGTGCCAGCAGCTTAACCACGGATCTAGTCGCAGATACGCAGTATTTT
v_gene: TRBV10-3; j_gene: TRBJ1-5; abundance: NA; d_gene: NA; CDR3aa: CAISESTGSNQPQHF; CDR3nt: TGTGCCATCAGTGAGTCGACAGGCAGCAATCAGCCCCAGCATTTT
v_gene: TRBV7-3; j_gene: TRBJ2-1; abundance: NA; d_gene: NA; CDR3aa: CASSLEGTGQREQFF; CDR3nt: TGTGCCAGCAGCTTAGAGGGGACGGGTCAGAGGGAGCAGTTCTTC
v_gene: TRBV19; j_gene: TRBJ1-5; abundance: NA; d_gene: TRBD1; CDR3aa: CASSSYRGLQPQHF; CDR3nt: TGTGCCAGTAGTTCCTACAGGGGGCTTCAGCCCCAGCATTTT
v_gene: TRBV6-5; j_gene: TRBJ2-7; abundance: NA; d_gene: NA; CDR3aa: CARSLITNEQYF; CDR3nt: TGTGCCAGGTCCCTAATTACGAACGAGCAGTACTTC
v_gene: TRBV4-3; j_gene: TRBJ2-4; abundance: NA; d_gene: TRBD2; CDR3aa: CASSQGTSGRAEDIQYF; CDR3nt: TGCGCCAGCAGCCAAGGGACTAGCGGGAGGGCCGAGGACATTCAGTACTTC
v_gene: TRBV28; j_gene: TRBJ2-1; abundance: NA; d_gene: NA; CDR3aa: CASKTADYNEQFF; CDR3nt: TGTGCCAGCAAGACGGCTGACTACAATGAGCAGTTCTTC
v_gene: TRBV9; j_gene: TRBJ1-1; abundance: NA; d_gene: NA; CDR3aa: CASSPGGSNTEAFF; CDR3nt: TGTGCCAGCAGCCCCGGGGGTTCGAACACTGAAGCTTTCTTT
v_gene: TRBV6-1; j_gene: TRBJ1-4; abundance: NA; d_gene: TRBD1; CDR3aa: CASSERGLATNEKLFF; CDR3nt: TGTGCCAGCAGTGAAAGGGGGCTCGCAACTAATGAAAAACTGTTTTTT
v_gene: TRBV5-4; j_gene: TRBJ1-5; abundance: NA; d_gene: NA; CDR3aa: CASSPWGQKVQPQHF; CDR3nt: TGTGCCAGCAGCCCATGGGGGCAGAAGGTACAGCCCCAGCATTTT
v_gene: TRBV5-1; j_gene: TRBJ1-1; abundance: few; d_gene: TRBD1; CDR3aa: CASRRGTGGNWDTEAFF; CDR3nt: TGCGCCAGCAGAAGGGGGACAGGGGGCAATTGGGACACTGAAGCTTTCTTT
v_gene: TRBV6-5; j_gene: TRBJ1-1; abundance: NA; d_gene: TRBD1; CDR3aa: CASRMTTGINTEAFF; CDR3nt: TGTGCCAGCCGTATGACGACAGGGATTAACACTGAAGCTTTCTTT
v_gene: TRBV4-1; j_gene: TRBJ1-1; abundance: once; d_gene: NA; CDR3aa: CASSQGGVYTEAFF; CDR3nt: TGCGCCAGCAGCCAAGGAGGGGTGTACACTGAAGCTTTCTTT
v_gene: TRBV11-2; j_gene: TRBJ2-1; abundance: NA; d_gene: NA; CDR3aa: CASSLDLGNEQFF; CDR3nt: TGTGCCAGCAGCTTAGATCTCGGGAATGAGCAGTTCTTC
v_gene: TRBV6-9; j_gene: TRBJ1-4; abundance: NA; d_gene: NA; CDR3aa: CASSDRTGSGDEKLFF; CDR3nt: TGTGCCAGCAGTGATCGTACAGGTTCGGGAGATGAAAAACTGTTTTTT
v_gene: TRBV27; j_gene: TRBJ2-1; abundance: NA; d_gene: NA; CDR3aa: CASTNLVNEQFF; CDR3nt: TGTGCCAGCACAAATCTGGTCAATGAGCAGTTCTTC
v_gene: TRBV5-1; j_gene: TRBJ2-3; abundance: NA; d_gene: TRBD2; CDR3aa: CASSRGGVTQTSTDTQYF; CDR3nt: TGCGCCAGCAGCCGTGGGGGGGTTACCCAAACTAGCACAGATACGCAGTATTTT
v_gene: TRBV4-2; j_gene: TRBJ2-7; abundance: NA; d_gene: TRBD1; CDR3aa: CASSQVAGQGARDEQYF; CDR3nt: TGTGCCAGCAGCCAAGTCGCTGGACAGGGGGCAAGGGACGAGCAGTACTTC